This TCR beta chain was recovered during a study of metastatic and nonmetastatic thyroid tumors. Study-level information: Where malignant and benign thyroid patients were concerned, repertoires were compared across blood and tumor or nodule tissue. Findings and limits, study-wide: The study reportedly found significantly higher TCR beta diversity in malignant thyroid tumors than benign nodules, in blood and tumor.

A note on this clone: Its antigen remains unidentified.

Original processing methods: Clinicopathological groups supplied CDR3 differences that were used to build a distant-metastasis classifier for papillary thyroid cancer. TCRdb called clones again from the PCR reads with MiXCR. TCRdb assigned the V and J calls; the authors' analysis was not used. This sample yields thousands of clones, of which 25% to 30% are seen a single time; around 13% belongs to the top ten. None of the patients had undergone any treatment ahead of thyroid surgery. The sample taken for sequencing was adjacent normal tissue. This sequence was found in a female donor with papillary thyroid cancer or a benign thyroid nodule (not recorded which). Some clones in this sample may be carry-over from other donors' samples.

CDR3 nucleotides: TGTGCCAGGCAAAAAGAAACCGTACTAGCGGGGCAGTTCTTC. Its translation: CARQKETVLAGQFF. The genes are TRBV2 and TRBJ2-1; 9 nucleotides match TRBD2. The junction had 15 bases not matched to a gene; V was cut back by 9 bases and J by 12 bases. The CDR3 length is 14 residues. The germline gives CDR1 SNHLY, CDR2 FYNNEI.